These T cell receptor beta chains were read from a single sample in a study of shared clonotypes between healthy human individuals. Measured with immunoSEQ multiplex PCR; TCRdb has only the in-frame clones, and not every one. This table holds roughly 1,100,000 clones, around 76% found once. Source material: memory CD4+ T cells sorted from blood. These receptors originate from a man aged 18 to 35 in good health. Each CDR3 is given with its conserved first and last residue. The D gene is left open where the match is weak. The listing skips clone size in some rows; elsewhere it reads once, few, many or a size class.

NA	NA	TRBV25-1	TRBJ2-7	TGTGCCAGCAGTGATAAATTGGAGGCAGGGTACGAGCAGTACTTC	CASSDKLEAGYEQYF
NA	NA	TRBV18	TRBJ1-3	TGTGCCAGCTCACCACCTTTAGGAGAAGCCGGAAACACCATATATTTT	CASSPPLGEAGNTIYF
NA	NA	TRBV6-1	TRBJ2-2	TGTGCCAGCAGTCCCTTTACGACCGGGGAGCTGTTTTTT	CASSPFTTGELFF
NA	NA	TRBV4-3	TRBJ2-7	TGCGCCAGCAGCCAAGATAGAGCGGCTGTCTACGAGCAGTACTTC	CASSQDRAAVYEQYF
NA	NA	TRBV28	TRBJ1-1	TGTGCCAGTCAGTCCCAACTGGGCGAAGCTTTCTTT	CASQSQLGEAFF
NA	TRBD2	TRBV10-1	TRBJ2-1	TGCGCCAGCAGCAACGACCTAGCGGGGTTACAGTTCTTC	CASSNDLAGLQFF
NA	TRBD1	TRBV5-1	TRBJ2-3	TGCGCCAGCAGCCCCCGGACAGGTAGGGGCACAGATACGCAGTATTTT	CASSPRTGRGTDTQYF
NA	NA	TRBV18	TRBJ1-4	TGTGCCAGCTCACCGTTGCCCGTCGGTGAAAAACTGTTTTTT	CASSPLPVGEKLFF
once	NA	TRBV11-2	TRBJ2-7	TGTGCCAGCAGCTTAGGCCCCGAGCAGTACTTC	CASSLGPEQYF
NA	NA	TRBV6-5	TRBJ2-5	TGTGCCAGCAGTGTGGACGGAGGAGGGACCCAGTACTTC	CASSVDGGGTQYF
once	NA	TRBV7-2	TRBJ2-3	TGTGCCAGCAGTAGGAATCCGCGGGGAAGCACAGATACGCAGTATTTT	CASSRNPRGSTDTQYF
NA	NA	TRBV20-1	TRBJ1-2	TGCAGTGCTAGCCCCATCTATGGCTACACCTTC	CSASPIYGYTF
NA	NA	TRBV7-8	TRBJ1-5	TGTGCCAGCAGCCTTGACACTAGCAATCAGCCCCAGCATTTT	CASSLDTSNQPQHF